This T cell receptor (beta chain) was observed in a study of CD8 T cells in ankylosing spondylitis. Overall study results and limits: Existing reports had already noted some motif variants in reactive arthritis synovial fluid and blood. Characteristic, it appeared, of ankylosing spondylitis blood was a TCR beta motif of fewer than 10 highly homologous variants.

A note on this clonotype: No antigen is known for it.

Using its own MiXCR run on the 5' RACE reads, TCRdb lists one record per CDR3 protein. The repertoire consists of hundreds of thousands of distinct CDR3 sequences, with approximately 10% occurring once and the leading ten covering 0.51%. Trimming pared 7 bases from V and 4 bases from J, leaving 11 bases between. This CDR3 contains 13 residues. This chain links TRBV12-3 or TRBV12-4 with TRBJ2-1, with D unresolved. Sequencing was carried out using blood, either unsorted or a sorted T cell fraction (not recorded which). The sequence was collected from a male donor with ankylosing spondylitis. DNA of the CDR3: TGTGCCAGCACCTCTTTGGTATACAATGAGCAGTTCTTC. It is translated as CASTSLVYNEQFF.